The rows below give T cell receptor beta chains drawn from one sample of a study of cytomegalovirus exposure and HLA in healthy donors. Some clones are missing from TCRdb's copy, which holds only in-frame ones; the method was immunoSEQ multiplex PCR. Of 100,000 to 150,000 clones listed, around 90% were seen once; the top ten hold approximately 2%. The material sequenced was PBMCs. The receptor set was obtained from a woman aged 18-29 years in good health and CMV-seronegative. Both conserved end residues are part of each CDR3. The D gene is left open where the match is weak. Only some rows state a clone size, as once, few, many or a class for expanded clones.

j_call d_call clone_size v_call cdr3_aa cdr3_nt
TRBJ1-4 TRBD1 - TRBV28 CATSGTEMGKLFF TGTGCCACCTCTGGGACAGAGATGGGGAAACTGTTTTTT
TRBJ2-7 - - TRBV19 CASSALAGPTYEQYF TGTGCCAGTAGTGCCCTGGCGGGGCCTACCTACGAGCAGTACTTC
TRBJ2-2 TRBD2 - TRBV29-1 CSVSGAGGGTGELFF TGCAGCGTTTCGGGAGCGGGAGGCGGCACCGGGGAGCTGTTTTTT
TRBJ2-5 - - TRBV5-4 CASSRSGQETQYF TGTGCCAGCAGCCGGAGCGGCCAAGAGACCCAGTACTTC
TRBJ2-1 TRBD2 - TRBV15 CATSRDLGTSGTDYNEQFF TGTGCCACCAGCAGAGATCTCGGGACTAGCGGGACCGACTACAATGAGCAGTTCTTC
TRBJ1-5 - - TRBV28 CASSGQINQPQHF TGTGCCAGCAGTGGACAGATCAATCAGCCCCAGCATTTT
TRBJ2-1 TRBD2 - TRBV9 CASSVRAGGDNEQFF TGTGCCAGCAGCGTCCGTGCCGGGGGGGACAATGAGCAGTTCTTC
TRBJ2-3 - - TRBV2 CASTRGDTQYF TGTGCCAGCACACGGGGGGATACGCAGTATTTT
TRBJ2-6 - - TRBV30 CAWSSGANVLTF TGTGCCTGGTCTTCTGGGGCCAACGTCCTGACTTTC
TRBJ2-7 - once TRBV7-9 CASSLARQDYEQYF TGTGCCAGCAGCTTAGCTCGTCAGGACTACGAGCAGTACTTC
TRBJ1-2 TRBD1 once TRBV30 CAWQTGWPNYGYTF TGTGCCTGGCAGACAGGGTGGCCTAACTATGGCTACACCTTC
TRBJ1-1 TRBD1 - TRBV29-1 CSVRGLRTEAFF TGCAGCGTCAGGGGGCTTCGAACTGAAGCTTTCTTT
TRBJ2-7 TRBD1 - TRBV15 CATSRGQGAREQYF TGTGCCACCAGCAGGGGACAGGGGGCGAGAGAGCAGTACTTC
TRBJ1-4 - - TRBV5-6 CASSSFSGPGEKLFF TGTGCCAGCAGCTCCTTTTCAGGGCCGGGTGAAAAACTGTTTTTT
TRBJ2-3 - - TRBV28 CASSFISYTDTQYF TGTGCCAGCAGTTTCATCAGTTACACAGATACGCAGTATTTT
TRBJ2-7 - - TRBV11-2 CASSLEEGTYEQYF TGTGCCAGCAGCTTAGAGGAGGGAACCTACGAGCAGTACTTC
TRBJ1-2 - - TRBV7-2 CASSLIPRTF TGTGCCAGCAGCTTGATCCCCAGGACCTTC
TRBJ2-2 - - TRBV10-1 CASSEGAWGANTGELFF TGCGCCAGCAGTGAAGGGGCCTGGGGGGCGAACACCGGGGAGCTGTTTTTT
TRBJ2-7 TRBD2 - TRBV7-9 CASSLSGSFYEQYF TGTGCCAGCAGCCTTAGCGGGAGTTTCTACGAGCAGTACTTC
TRBJ2-3 - once TRBV5-1 CASSSTARADTQYF TGCGCCAGCAGTTCGACGGCCAGGGCAGATACGCAGTATTTT
TRBJ2-2 TRBD1 - TRBV2 CASGQGANTGELFF TGTGCCAGCGGACAGGGGGCGAACACCGGGGAGCTGTTTTTT
TRBJ2-2 - - TRBV7-9 CASSPLKTGELFF TGTGCCAGCAGCCCACTAAAAACCGGGGAGCTGTTTTTT
TRBJ2-7 - - TRBV2 CASSGEFPISYEQYF TGTGCCAGCAGTGGGGAGTTTCCTATATCCTACGAGCAGTACTTC
TRBJ2-2 TRBD2 - TRBV19 CASSRTSGGARELFF TGTGCCAGTAGTAGGACTAGCGGGGGGGCCAGGGAGCTGTTTTTT
TRBJ1-2 TRBD1 - TRBV28 CASSFYGTGVRGYTF TGTGCCAGCAGTTTTTACGGGACAGGGGTTCGGGGCTACACCTTC
TRBJ1-5 TRBD1 - TRBV4-1 CASSQGGQASNQPQHF TGCGCCAGCAGCCAAGGGGGACAGGCGAGCAATCAGCCCCAGCATTTT
TRBJ1-2 - - TRBV11-2 CASSGLLDRRSNYGYTF TGTGCCAGCAGCGGTCTGCTCGACAGACGCTCTAACTATGGCTACACCTTC
TRBJ2-1 TRBD2 - TRBV7-3 CASSLGLASAGEQFF TGTGCCAGCAGCTTAGGACTAGCTTCTGCCGGTGAGCAGTTCTTC